The T cell receptor beta chain described here comes from a study of T cell changes during pregnancy in multiple sclerosis. This CDR3 has 15 amino acids. CDR1 is LNHDA and CDR2 is SQIVND in the germline V gene (reference sequence). Losses at the gene ends were 6 bases for V and 2 bases for J; bases not matched to a gene: 7. Profiled with immunoSEQ multiplex PCR; TCRdb holds only in-frame clones, not every one. Of tens of thousands of clones detected, 90% to 95% appear once; the ten largest clones hold approximately 0.47%. The chain links TRBV19 to TRBJ1-2; 9 nucleotides match TRBD1. This clonotype originated in a female donor in good health, enrolled as a control in a pregnancy study. The material sequenced was CD4+ T cells from peripheral blood mononuclear cells, taken in the second trimester of pregnancy. CDR3 protein: CASREQGARNYGYTF. The CDR3 DNA follows: TGTGCCAGTAGGGAACAGGGGGCGAGAAACTATGGCTACACCTTC.